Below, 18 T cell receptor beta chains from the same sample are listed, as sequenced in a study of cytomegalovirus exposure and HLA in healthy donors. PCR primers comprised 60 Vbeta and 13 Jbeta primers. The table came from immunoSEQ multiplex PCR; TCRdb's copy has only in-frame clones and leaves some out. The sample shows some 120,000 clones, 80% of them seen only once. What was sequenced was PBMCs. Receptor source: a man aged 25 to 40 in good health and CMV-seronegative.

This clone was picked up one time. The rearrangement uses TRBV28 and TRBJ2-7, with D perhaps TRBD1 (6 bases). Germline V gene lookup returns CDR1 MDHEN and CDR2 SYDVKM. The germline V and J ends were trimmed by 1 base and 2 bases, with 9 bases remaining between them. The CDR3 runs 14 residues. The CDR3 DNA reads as TGTGCCAGCAGTTTATACAGGGTTCCCTACGAGCAGTACTTC. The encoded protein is CASSLYRVPYEQYF.

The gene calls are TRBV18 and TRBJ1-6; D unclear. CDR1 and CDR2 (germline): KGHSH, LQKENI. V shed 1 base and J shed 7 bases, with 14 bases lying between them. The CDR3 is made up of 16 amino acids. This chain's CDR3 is CASSPLARSPNSPLHF. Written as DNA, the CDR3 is TGTGCCAGCTCACCACTTGCCCGGTCGCCCAATTCACCCCTCCACTTT.

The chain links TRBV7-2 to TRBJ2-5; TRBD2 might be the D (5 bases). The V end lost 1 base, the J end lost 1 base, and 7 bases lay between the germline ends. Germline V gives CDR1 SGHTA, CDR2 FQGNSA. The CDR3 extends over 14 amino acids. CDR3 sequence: CASSLGRIQETQYF. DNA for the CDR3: TGTGCCAGCAGCTTAGGGAGGATCCAAGAGACCCAGTACTTC.

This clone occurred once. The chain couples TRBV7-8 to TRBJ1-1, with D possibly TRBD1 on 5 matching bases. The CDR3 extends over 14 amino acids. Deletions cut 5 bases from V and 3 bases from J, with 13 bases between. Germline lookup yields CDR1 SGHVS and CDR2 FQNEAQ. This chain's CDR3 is CASSLSAGHTEAFF. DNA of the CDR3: TGTGCCAGCAGCCTATCAGCAGGGCACACTGAAGCTTTCTTT.

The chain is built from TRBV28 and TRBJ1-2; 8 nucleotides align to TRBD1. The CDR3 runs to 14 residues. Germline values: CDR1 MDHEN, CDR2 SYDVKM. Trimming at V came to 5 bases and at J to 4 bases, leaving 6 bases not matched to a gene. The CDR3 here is CASSPGDRGYGYTF. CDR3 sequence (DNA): TGTGCCAGCAGTCCAGGAGACAGGGGCTATGGCTACACCTTC.

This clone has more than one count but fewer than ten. This chain's CDR3 is CASSEVREAFF. Written as DNA, the CDR3 is TGTGCCAGCAGTGAAGTTAGAGAAGCTTTCTTT. The V call is TRBV2, the J call TRBJ1-1, with D uncertain. Trimming took 1 base from V and 8 from J, leaving 5 bases between them. From germline, CDR1 is SNHLY and CDR2 FYNNEI. The CDR3 consists of 11 residues.

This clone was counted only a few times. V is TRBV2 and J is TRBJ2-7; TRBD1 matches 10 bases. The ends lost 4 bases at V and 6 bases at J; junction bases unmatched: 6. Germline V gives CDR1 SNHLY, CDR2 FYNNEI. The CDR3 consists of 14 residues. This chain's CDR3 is CASSVGQGFGEQYF. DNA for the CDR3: TGTGCCAGCAGTGTGGGACAGGGGTTTGGCGAGCAGTACTTC.

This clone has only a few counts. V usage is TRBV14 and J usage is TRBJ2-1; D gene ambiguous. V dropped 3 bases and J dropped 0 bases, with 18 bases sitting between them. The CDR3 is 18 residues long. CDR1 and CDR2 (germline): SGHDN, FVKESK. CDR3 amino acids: CASSHPAGEISSYNEQFF. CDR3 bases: TGTGCCAGCAGCCATCCCGCCGGTGAGATAAGCTCCTACAATGAGCAGTTCTTC.

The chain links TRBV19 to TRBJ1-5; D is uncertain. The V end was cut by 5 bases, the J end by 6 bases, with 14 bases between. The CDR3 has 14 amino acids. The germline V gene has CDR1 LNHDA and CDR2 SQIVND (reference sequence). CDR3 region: CASSPGVVGQPQHF. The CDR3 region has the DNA TGTGCCAGTAGTCCCGGGGTTGTGGGTCAGCCCCAGCATTTT.

The CDR3: CASSFTGNGYTF. The CDR3 DNA is TGTGCCAGCAGCTTCACAGGGAACGGCTACACCTTC. This sequence joins TRBV7-9 and TRBJ1-2; D perhaps matches TRBD1 (6 bases). There are 12 residues in the CDR3. Per germline, CDR1 SEHNR and CDR2 FQNEAQ (reference sequence). V was trimmed by 3 bases and J by 8 bases, leaving 10 bases between them.

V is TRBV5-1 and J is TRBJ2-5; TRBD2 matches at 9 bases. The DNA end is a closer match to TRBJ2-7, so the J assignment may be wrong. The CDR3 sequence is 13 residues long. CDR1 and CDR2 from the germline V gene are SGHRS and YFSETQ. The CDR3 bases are TGCGCCAGCGCCGTAGCGGGAGCACACGAGCAGTACTTC. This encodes CASAVAGAHEQYF.

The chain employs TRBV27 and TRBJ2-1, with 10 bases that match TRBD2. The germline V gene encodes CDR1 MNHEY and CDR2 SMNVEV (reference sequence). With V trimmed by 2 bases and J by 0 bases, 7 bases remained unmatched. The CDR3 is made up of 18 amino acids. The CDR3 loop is CASSLRTSGRFSYNEQFF. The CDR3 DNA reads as TGTGCCAGCAGTTTAAGGACTAGCGGTCGTTTCTCCTACAATGAGCAGTTCTTC.

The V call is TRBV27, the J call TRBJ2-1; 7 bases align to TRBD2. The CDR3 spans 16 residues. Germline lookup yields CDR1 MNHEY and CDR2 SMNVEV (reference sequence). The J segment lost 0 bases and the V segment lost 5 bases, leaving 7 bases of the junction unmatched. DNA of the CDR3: TGTGCCAGCAGTCTACAGCCGGGAGGCTCCTACAATGAGCAGTTCTTC. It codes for CASSLQPGGSYNEQFF.

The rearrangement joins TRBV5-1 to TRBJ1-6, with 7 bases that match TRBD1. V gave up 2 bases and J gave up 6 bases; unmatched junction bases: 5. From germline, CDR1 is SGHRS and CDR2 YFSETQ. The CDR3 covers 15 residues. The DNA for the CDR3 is TGCGCCAGCAGCTTATCCGGGACAGCTAATTCACCCCTCCACTTT. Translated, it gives CASSLSGTANSPLHF.

Written as DNA, the CDR3 is TGTGCCACCAGCAGACTGCCAGGGACAGGGAACACCATATATTTT. This codes for CATSRLPGTGNTIYF. V is TRBV15 and J is TRBJ1-3; 9 bases map to TRBD1. CDR3 length equals 15 residues. CDR1 LNHNV and CDR2 YYDKDF come from the germline V gene (reference sequence). The V gene end was trimmed by 2 bases and the J gene end by 7 bases; junction bases not matched to a gene: 6. Using reference TRBV15 and TRBJ1-3 for the parts outside the CDR3, the full variable domain is DAMVIQNPRYQVTQFGKPVTLSCSQTLNHNVMYWYQQKSSQAPKLLFHYYDKDFNNEADTPDNFQSRRPNTSFCFLDIRSPGLGDTAMYLCATSRLPGTGNTIYFGEGSWLTVV.

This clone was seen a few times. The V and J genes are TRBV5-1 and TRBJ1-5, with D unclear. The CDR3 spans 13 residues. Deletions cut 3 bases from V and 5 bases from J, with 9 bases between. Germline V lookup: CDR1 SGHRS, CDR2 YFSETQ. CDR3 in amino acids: CASSSGRDQPQHF. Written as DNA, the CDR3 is TGCGCCAGCAGCTCGGGGAGAGATCAGCCCCAGCATTTT.

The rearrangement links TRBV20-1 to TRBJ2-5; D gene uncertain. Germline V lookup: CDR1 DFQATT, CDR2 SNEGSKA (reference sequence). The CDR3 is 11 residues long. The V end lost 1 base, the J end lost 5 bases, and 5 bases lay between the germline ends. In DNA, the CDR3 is TGCAGTGCTAGAGTCCCGGAGACCCAGTACTTC. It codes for CSARVPETQYF.

CDR3 coding DNA: TGTGCCAGCAGCTCGGGGACAGGGGTGTTAGGGGACACTGAAGCTTTCTTT. This gives the protein CASSSGTGVLGDTEAFF. J is TRBJ1-1 and V is TRBV27; 10 nucleotides agree with TRBD1. This CDR3 comprises 17 residues. Germline-derived CDR1 and CDR2 are MNHEY and SMNVEV (reference sequence). V lost 6 bases and J lost 3; bases outside the gene matches: 13.